The 18 T cell receptor beta chains below all came from one sample that was sequenced in a study of type 1 and type 2 diabetes patients. Genomic DNA was the PCR template. The TCR beta CDR3 region was amplified using 30 forward and 13 reverse primers. TCRdb itself ran the multiplex PCR reads through MiXCR, one entry per CDR3 protein. The sample includes around 300,000 distinct CDR3 sequences, roughly 44% of them seen just once. Sequences were obtained from peripheral blood mononuclear cells (PBMCs). These receptors all come from a young man with type 2 diabetes.

This clonotype was picked up one time. The chain employs TRBV20-1 and TRBJ2-7; a weak D match, TRBD1 (6 bases). This CDR3 spans 12 amino acids. Germline-derived CDR1 and CDR2 are DFQATT and SNEGSKA (reference sequence). The V end lost 5 bases, the J end lost 3 bases, and 11 bases lay between the germline ends. The CDR3 sequence: CSASDRGYEQYF. The CDR3 DNA reads as TGCAGTGCTTCGGACAGAGGCTACGAGCAGTACTTC.

This chain uses TRBV2 with TRBJ2-6, with TRBD1 identical over 7 bases. Germline V gives CDR1 SNHLY, CDR2 FYNNEI. Trimming at V came to 5 bases and at J to 0 bases, leaving 7 bases not matched to a gene. The CDR3 spans 17 residues. The CDR3 here is CASSRDRVGSGANVLTF. Written as DNA, the CDR3 is TGTGCCAGCAGTCGAGACAGGGTCGGCTCTGGGGCCAACGTCCTGACTTTC.

This clonotype is a singleton in its sample. V usage is TRBV7-8 and J usage is TRBJ1-5; TRBD1 matches 10 bases. The germline V gene has CDR1 SGHVS and CDR2 FQNEAQ. J was trimmed by 3 bases and V by 8 bases; bases with no gene match: 7. The CDR3 totals 15 residues. The CDR3 bases are TGTGCCAGCTCCCGGGACAGGGGCTTCAATCAGCCCCAGCATTTT. It is translated as CASSRDRGFNQPQHF.

This clonotype has more than one count but fewer than ten. V is TRBV29-1 and J is TRBJ2-7, with D maybe TRBD1 (5 bases). V was cut by 2 bases and J by 4 bases, with 12 bases left in between. The V gene's germline CDR1 is SQVTM and CDR2 ANQGSEA. The length of the CDR3 is 13 residues. The DNA for the CDR3 is TGCAGCGTTGAACAGGACAACACTTACGAGCAGTACTTC. It is translated as CSVEQDNTYEQYF.

The V call is TRBV28, the J call TRBJ2-7; D gene unclear. Germline CDR1 MDHEN, CDR2 SYDVKM. This CDR3 comprises 15 residues. V lost 0 bases and J 4 bases, leaving 13 bases between the germline ends. CDR3 nucleotide sequence: TGTGCCAGCAGTTTATGGGCACAAACCGTTTACGAGCAGTACTTC. Encoded protein: CASSLWAQTVYEQYF.

For this clonotype: Its ends do not fully match the called genes, so a read error is possible. V usage is TRBV28 and J usage is TRBJ2-7; D remains ambiguous. CDR3 length: 12 residues. Per the germline V gene, CDR1 is MDHEN and CDR2 is SYDVKM. CDR3 loop: CVSSSTVVEQYF. For the CDR3, the DNA is TGTGTCAGCAGTTCGACTGTGGTTGAGCAGTACTTC. Together with reference TRBV28 and TRBJ2-7, the CDR3 gives the full variable domain: DVKVTQSSRYLVKRTGEKVFLECVQDMDHENMFWYRQDPGLGLRLIYFSYDVKMKEKGDIPEGYSVSREKKERFSLILESASTNQTSMYLCVSSSTVVEQYFGPGTRLTVT.

The table lists this clonotype with a few counts. CDR3 amino acids: CASNPSGKNGELFF. CDR3 DNA: TGTGCCAGTAACCCTAGCGGTAAAAACGGGGAGCTGTTTTTT. This chain joins TRBV19 and TRBJ2-2; 7 nucleotides agree with TRBD2. V gave up 7 bases and J gave up 7 bases; unmatched junction bases: 9. The CDR3 is 14 residues long. CDR1 is LNHDA, CDR2 SQIVND, per germline (reference sequence).

The J gene is TRBJ2-5, the V gene TRBV15, with 7 bases fitting TRBD2. J was trimmed by 2 bases and V by 3 bases; bases with no gene match: 3. The CDR3 contains 14 residues. CDR1 and CDR2 from the germline V gene are LNHNV and YYDKDF (reference sequence). DNA of the CDR3: TGTGCCACCAGCAGGGGGGGGAGACAAGAGACCCAGTACTTC. Translation: CATSRGGRQETQYF.

This clonotype was observed a handful of times. The chain employs TRBV19 and TRBJ2-5, with D possibly matching TRBD2 (7 bases). CDR1 LNHDA and CDR2 SQIVND come from the germline V gene (reference sequence). The CDR3 is 15 amino acids. The V gene lost 0 bases and the J gene lost 4 bases, with 12 bases spanning the gap. CDR3 in amino acids: CASSIEGGQRETQYF. The CDR3 nucleotides read TGTGCCAGTAGTATAGAGGGGGGGCAGCGAGAGACCCAGTACTTC. The full variable domain, in which reference TRBV19 and TRBJ2-5 provide the parts outside the CDR3, is DGGITQSPKYLFRKEGQNVTLSCEQNLNHDAMYWYRQDPGQGLRLIYYSQIVNDFQKGDIAEGYSVSREKKESFPLTVTSAQKNPTAFYLCASSIEGGQRETQYFGPGTRLLVL.

The chain is built from TRBV6-5 and TRBJ1-1; 8 bases fit TRBD1. CDR1 and CDR2 from the germline V gene are MNHEY and SVGAGI. The CDR3 is made up of 14 amino acids. V shed 8 bases and J 0 bases; nucleotides not matched to a gene: 5. CDR3 in DNA: TGTGCCAGCGGAGGACAGGGATTGAACACTGAAGCTTTCTTT. This gives the protein CASGGQGLNTEAFF.

At least ten counts were recorded for this clonotype. The genes are TRBV15 and TRBJ2-6, with 7 positions matching TRBD2. Trimming removed 0 bases from V and 2 bases from J; junction bases left unmatched: 1. Germline assignment: CDR1 LNHNV and CDR2 YYDKDF (reference sequence). The CDR3 runs 16 residues. CDR3 DNA sequence: TGTGCCACCAGCAGAGATGGGGGGGCTGGGGCCAACGTCCTGACTTTC. This encodes CATSRDGGAGANVLTF.

This clonotype was seen more than once but under ten times. V is TRBV7-8 and J is TRBJ1-5, with 8 bases lining up with TRBD1. The trim removed 6 bases at V and 4 bases at J, leaving 8 bases unmatched. The germline gives CDR1 SGHVS, CDR2 FQNEAQ. There are 15 residues in the CDR3. CDR3 nucleotides: TGTGCCAGCAGACAAGACAGGGGAAGGAATCAGCCCCAGCATTTT. Amino acids: CASRQDRGRNQPQHF.

This clonotype was observed a handful of times. CDR3 sequence: CASSIGRNYGYTF. The CDR3 DNA reads TGTGCCAGTAGTATCGGACGGAACTATGGCTACACCTTC. This chain connects TRBV19 to TRBJ1-2; the D is unclear. V was shortened by 3 bases and J by 2 bases, with 7 bases between the two germline ends. Germline CDR1 and CDR2: LNHDA and SQIVND (reference sequence). CDR3 length equals 13 residues.

This clonotype was counted between two and nine times. The chain joins TRBV2 to TRBJ2-6; D call uncertain. Trimming shortened V by 4 bases and J by 0 bases, and 10 bases separated the two germline ends. Germline V gene data show CDR1 as SNHLY and CDR2 as FYNNEI. This CDR3 has 16 amino acids. CDR3 sequence reads: CASSAARSSGANVLTF. The CDR3 nucleotides read TGTGCCAGCAGTGCGGCCAGGAGCTCTGGGGCCAACGTCCTGACTTTC.

This chain joins TRBV19 and TRBJ2-7; D not certain. Germline V lookup: CDR1 LNHDA, CDR2 SQIVND (reference sequence). V lost 3 bases, J lost 7 bases, and 10 bases lay in between. The CDR3 extends over 12 amino acids. In nucleotides, the CDR3 is TGTGCCAGTAGTATGAGGAATGAAGAGCAGTACTTC. Its protein is CASSMRNEEQYF.

The count of this clonotype is one. The CDR3 ends on some other residue instead of the conserved phenylalanine or tryptophan, so this is likely a read error. This chain uses TRBV19 with TRBJ2-6; maybe TRBD1 (6 bases). This CDR3 is 15 amino acids long. The V end lost 5 bases, the J end lost 0 bases, and 8 bases lay between the germline ends. CDR1 and CDR2 from the germline V gene are LNHDA and SQIVND (reference sequence). CDR3 region: CASSVDSSGANVLTL. The CDR3, as DNA: TGTGCCAGTAGTGTGGACAGCTCTGGGGCCAACGTCCTGACTCTC.

The rearrangement links TRBV10-1 to TRBJ2-2; TRBD2 aligns across 8 bases. The CDR3 totals 16 residues. Trimming removed 2 bases from V and 5 bases from J; junction bases left unmatched: 7. The germline gives CDR1 WNHNN, CDR2 SYGVQD (reference sequence). In nucleotides, the CDR3 is TGCGCCAGCAGTGAGCCGGCGGGGGGCGGGACCGGGGAGCTGTTTTTT. Its protein product is CASSEPAGGGTGELFF.

The V and J genes are TRBV4-2 and TRBJ2-2, with D possibly being TRBD2 (6 bases). The length of the CDR3 is 16 residues. Trimming removed 6 bases from V and 1 base from J, with 15 bases in between. Germline CDR1 is LGHNA and CDR2 is YNFKEQ. In nucleotides, the CDR3 is TGTGCCAGCAGTCCCCCGCGGCGGGAGAACACCGGGGAGCTGTTTTTT. This codes for CASSPPRRENTGELFF.